This TCR beta chain was recorded in a study of cytomegalovirus exposure and HLA in healthy donors. Study-wide background: Findings of an earlier analysis included around 120 million unique TCR beta sequences from about 180 million T cells. HLA-typed donors contributed 65 million to 95 million unique TCRs, which were held in an early data release. General study results and limits: Rates of TCR association differed by HLA locus in a later analysis, with DRB1 highest and HLA-C lowest. A reported reduction in N-insertions relative to the 666-donor mean was seen in an Asian-associated ancestry cluster in a later analysis.

This clone was seen a few times. Its antigen is not identified. The CDR3 runs to 12 residues. The germline V gene has CDR1 MNHEY and CDR2 SMNVEV (reference sequence). V lost 4 bases and J lost 8, with 12 bases in between. PCR was performed using 60 Vbeta and 13 Jbeta primers. Assay: immunoSEQ multiplex PCR; the TCRdb copy retains only in-frame clones and omits some. Of some 180,000 clones in the sample, more than 65% were seen once. The sample taken for sequencing was PBMCs. This sequence was found in a woman aged 25 to 39 in good health and CMV-seropositive. The genes are TRBV27 and TRBJ2-7; possibly TRBD1 for D (6 bases). The DNA of the CDR3 is TGTGCCAGCAGTTCCGGACAGAGTCAGCAGTACTTC. This translates into CASSSGQSQQYF.